A selection of T cell receptor beta chains follows, all from one sample in a study of OX40 agonist ivuxolimab in advanced cancers. Libraries were prepared by immunoSEQ multiplex PCR; TCRdb keeps only in-frame clonotypes and omits some of them. Of 80,000 or so clones in the sample, 85% to 90% were seen once. This specimen was CD4+ or CD8+ T cells sorted from blood, taken in a trial of the OX40 agonist ivuxolimab. The origin of the receptors is an adult with an advanced solid tumor such as melanoma, head and neck, liver or kidney cancer. Both conserved end residues are trimmed from each CDR3. The order of the fields is J gene, clone size, V gene, CDR3 protein. The size of a clone is reported for some rows only, either as once, few or many, or as a class for expanded clones.

TRBJ2-2 | NA | TRBV11-2 | ASSSLSGGWTGELF
TRBJ1-6 | NA | TRBV27 | ASSLNGVGSPLH
TRBJ2-2 | NA | TRBV5-1 | ASSAGGPNTGELF
TRBJ1-5 | few | TRBV19 | ASLQGVGQPQH
TRBJ1-5 | NA | TRBV4-1 | ASSQIDSGNQPQH
TRBJ1-1 | NA | TRBV7-9 | ASSVVGTGENTEAF
TRBJ1-1 | NA | TRBV28 | ASSLSQTEAF
TRBJ2-4 | NA | TRBV29-1 | SVEGGDRLAKNIQY
TRBJ2-7 | NA | TRBV7-2 | ASSLKNGGVHEQY
TRBJ1-2 | few | TRBV27 | ASSTYAGQGAGGYT
TRBJ2-1 | NA | TRBV6-1 | ASSWSSYNEQF
TRBJ1-2 | NA | TRBV28 | ASSLGGNYGYT
TRBJ2-2 | NA | TRBV5-5 | ASSSQGPGELF
TRBJ1-1 | NA | TRBV15 | ATSVGLMNTEAF
TRBJ1-6 | NA | TRBV7-8 | ASSLEGGQGNSPLH
TRBJ2-1 | NA | TRBV5-1 | ASSATGTSGGHNEQF
TRBJ2-5 | NA | TRBV5-6 | ASSGDRGQKGTQY
TRBJ2-7 | NA | TRBV5-6 | ASSPTARRGGYEQY
TRBJ2-1 | NA | TRBV6-5 | ASRPGQGANEQF
TRBJ1-2 | NA | TRBV30 | AWSPRTVYGYT
TRBJ2-2 | NA | TRBV6-5 | ASSYRTGELF
TRBJ2-7 | NA | TRBV7-9 | AGTQGTGNEQY
TRBJ1-1 | once | TRBV7-2 | ASSLIGTGVGAEAF
TRBJ2-5 | NA | TRBV9 | ASSVVRRPGGIHGGGVSGETQY
TRBJ1-4 | NA | TRBV14 | ASSQELGSGEKLF
TRBJ2-3 | NA | TRBV18 | ASSPPQPSTDTQY
TRBJ1-1 | NA | TRBV28 | ASSLLGNTEAF
TRBJ2-1 | NA | TRBV6-4 | ASSAEGQNYNEQF
TRBJ1-1 | few | TRBV6-5 | ASSYEGRSTEAF
TRBJ1-4 | NA | TRBV25-1 | ASSEGPTNEKLF
TRBJ2-7 | NA | TRBV5-6 | ASSQKMEQY
TRBJ2-4 | NA | TRBV10-3 | AISEGLSAKNIQY
TRBJ1-2 | NA | TRBV28 | ASSPGGTANYGYT
TRBJ1-1 | NA | TRBV5-1 | ASSLVGSSGEAF
TRBJ2-7 | few | TRBV18 | ASSPLLTSYEQY
TRBJ2-7 | NA | TRBV6-5 | ASSYASTGLHEQY
TRBJ1-4 | NA | TRBV5-1 | ASSPWTGNEKLF
TRBJ2-3 | NA | TRBV7-3 | ASSFSRSSTDTQY
TRBJ1-1 | NA | TRBV9 | ASSTRQGDKAF
TRBJ1-1 | NA | TRBV15 | ATSSRGEMTEAF
TRBJ1-2 | NA | TRBV28 | ASDGVARGHGYT
TRBJ2-7 | NA | TRBV9 | ASSTGTGFDEQY
TRBJ2-5 | NA | TRBV5-1 | ASRRGETQY
TRBJ1-5 | NA | TRBV27 | ASSRDNGFHQPQH
TRBJ1-5 | NA | TRBV18 | ASSPGGDQPQH
TRBJ2-3 | once | TRBV4-1 | ASSQMAGGTDAQY
TRBJ2-1 | NA | TRBV9 | ASSARLGYNEQF
TRBJ1-5 | few | TRBV6-6 | ASTIGTASNQPQH
TRBJ2-3 | NA | TRBV18 | ASSSGLADITDTQY
TRBJ1-5 | NA | TRBV28 | ASSGTDKQPQH
TRBJ2-2 | few | TRBV9 | ASSIGQGRGTGELF
TRBJ1-5 | NA | TRBV28 | AISGTGGPYSNQPQH
TRBJ2-1 | NA | TRBV6-1 | ASSGTSGRGEQF
TRBJ1-4 | NA | TRBV7-9 | ASGHLLDEKLF
TRBJ2-1 | NA | TRBV15 | ATSKAGGAYNEQF
TRBJ1-1 | once | TRBV28 | ASSFFGGRLMNTEAF
TRBJ2-7 | NA | TRBV27 | ASSYSPGGSYEQY
TRBJ2-2 | NA | TRBV28 | ATMLTGELF
TRBJ2-5 | NA | TRBV7-9 | ASSRGGETQY